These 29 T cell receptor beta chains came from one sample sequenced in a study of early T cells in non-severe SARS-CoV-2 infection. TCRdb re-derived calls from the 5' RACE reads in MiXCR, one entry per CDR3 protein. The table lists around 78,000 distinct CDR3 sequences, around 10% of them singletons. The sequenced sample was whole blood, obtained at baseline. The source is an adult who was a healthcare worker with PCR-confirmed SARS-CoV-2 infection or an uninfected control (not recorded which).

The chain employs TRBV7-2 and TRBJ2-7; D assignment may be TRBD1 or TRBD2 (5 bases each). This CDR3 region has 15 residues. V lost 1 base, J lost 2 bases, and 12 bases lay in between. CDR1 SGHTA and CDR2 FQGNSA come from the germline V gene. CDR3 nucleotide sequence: TGTGCCAGCAGCTTAGTCTCGGGGCAGACCTACGAGCAGTACTTC. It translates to CASSLVSGQTYEQYF.

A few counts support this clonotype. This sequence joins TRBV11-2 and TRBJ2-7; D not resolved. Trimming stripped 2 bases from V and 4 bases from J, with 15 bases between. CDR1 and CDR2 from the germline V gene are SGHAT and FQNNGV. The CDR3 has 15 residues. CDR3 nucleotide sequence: TGTGCCAGCAGCTTAAGAGGCGCGTATAATTACGAGCAGTACTTC. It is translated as CASSLRGAYNYEQYF.

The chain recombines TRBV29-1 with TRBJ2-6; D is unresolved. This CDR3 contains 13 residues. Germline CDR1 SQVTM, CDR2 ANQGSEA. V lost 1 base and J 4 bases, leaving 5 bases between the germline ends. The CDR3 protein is CSVEGSGANVLTF. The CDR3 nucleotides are TGCAGCGTTGAAGGGAGCGGGGCCAACGTCCTGACTTTC. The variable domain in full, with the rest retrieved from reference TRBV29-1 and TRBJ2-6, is SAVISQKPSRDICQRGTSLTIQCQVDSQVTMMFWYRQQPGQSLTLIATANQGSEATYESGFVIDKFPISRPNLTFSTLTVSNMSPEDSSIYLCSVEGSGANVLTFGAGSRLTVL.

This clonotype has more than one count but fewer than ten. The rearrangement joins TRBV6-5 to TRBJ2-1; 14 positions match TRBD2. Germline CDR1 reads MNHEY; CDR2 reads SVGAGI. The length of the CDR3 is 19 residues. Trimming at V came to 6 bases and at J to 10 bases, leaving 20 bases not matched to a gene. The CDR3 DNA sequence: TGTGCCAGCAGCCTAGTGAACCCCATGGGGACTAGCGGGGGAGGGGAGCAGTTCTTC. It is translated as CASSLVNPMGTSGGGEQFF.

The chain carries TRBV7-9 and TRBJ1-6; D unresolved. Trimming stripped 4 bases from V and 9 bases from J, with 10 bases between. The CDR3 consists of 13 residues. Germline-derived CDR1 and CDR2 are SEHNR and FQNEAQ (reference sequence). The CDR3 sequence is CASSSQRGSPLHF. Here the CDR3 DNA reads TGTGCCAGCAGCTCCCAGCGCGGTTCACCCCTCCACTTT.

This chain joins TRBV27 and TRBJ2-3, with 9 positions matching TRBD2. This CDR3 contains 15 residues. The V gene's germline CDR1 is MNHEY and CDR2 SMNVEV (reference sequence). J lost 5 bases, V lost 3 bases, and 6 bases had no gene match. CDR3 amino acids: CASSFWRGGKDTQYF. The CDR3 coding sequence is TGTGCCAGCAGTTTCTGGCGGGGGGGGAAAGATACGCAGTATTTT.

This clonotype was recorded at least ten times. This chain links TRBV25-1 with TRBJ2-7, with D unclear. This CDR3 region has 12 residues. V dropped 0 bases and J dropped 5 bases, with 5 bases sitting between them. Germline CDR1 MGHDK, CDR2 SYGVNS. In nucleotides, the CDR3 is TGTGCCAGCAGTGAATATACAAACGAGCAGTACTTC. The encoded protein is CASSEYTNEQYF.

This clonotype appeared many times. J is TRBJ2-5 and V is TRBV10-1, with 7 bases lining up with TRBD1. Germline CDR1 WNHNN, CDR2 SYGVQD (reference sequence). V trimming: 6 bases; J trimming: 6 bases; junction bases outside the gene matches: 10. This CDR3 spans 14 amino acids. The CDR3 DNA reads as TGCGCCAGCAGGGGGGACAGCAAGGACAAGACCCAGTACTTC. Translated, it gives CASRGDSKDKTQYF.

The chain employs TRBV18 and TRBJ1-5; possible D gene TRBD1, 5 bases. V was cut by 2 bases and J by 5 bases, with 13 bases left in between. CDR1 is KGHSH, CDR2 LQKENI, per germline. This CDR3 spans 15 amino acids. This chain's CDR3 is CASSPVGQPDQPQHF. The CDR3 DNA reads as TGTGCCAGCTCACCAGTGGGGCAGCCAGATCAGCCCCAGCATTTT.

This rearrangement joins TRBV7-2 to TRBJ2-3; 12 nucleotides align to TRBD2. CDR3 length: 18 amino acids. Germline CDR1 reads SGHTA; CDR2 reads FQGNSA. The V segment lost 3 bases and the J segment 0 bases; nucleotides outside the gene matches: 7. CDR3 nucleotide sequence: TGTGCCAGCAGCTTTCCGGCTAGCGGGGGGGCTAGCACAGATACGCAGTATTTT. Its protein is CASSFPASGGASTDTQYF.

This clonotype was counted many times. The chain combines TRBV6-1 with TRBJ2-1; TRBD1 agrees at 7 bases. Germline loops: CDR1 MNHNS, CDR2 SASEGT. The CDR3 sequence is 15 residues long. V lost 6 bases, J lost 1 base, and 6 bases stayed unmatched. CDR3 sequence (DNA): TGTGCCAGCAGCGGGACAGTGAATTCCTACAATGAGCAGTTCTTC. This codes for CASSGTVNSYNEQFF.

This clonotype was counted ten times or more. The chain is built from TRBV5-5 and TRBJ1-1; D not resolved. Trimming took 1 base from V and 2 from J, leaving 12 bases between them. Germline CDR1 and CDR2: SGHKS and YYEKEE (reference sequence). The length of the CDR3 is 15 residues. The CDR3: CASSLRFQDNTEAFF. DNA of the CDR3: TGTGCCAGCAGCTTGAGATTTCAAGACAACACTGAAGCTTTCTTT.

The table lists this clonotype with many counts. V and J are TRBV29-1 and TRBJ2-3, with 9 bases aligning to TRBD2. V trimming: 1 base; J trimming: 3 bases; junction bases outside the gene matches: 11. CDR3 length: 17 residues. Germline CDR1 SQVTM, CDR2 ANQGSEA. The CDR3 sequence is CSVEGIVGLARTDTQYF. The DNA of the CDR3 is TGCAGCGTTGAAGGAATTGTCGGACTAGCGAGAACAGATACGCAGTATTTT.

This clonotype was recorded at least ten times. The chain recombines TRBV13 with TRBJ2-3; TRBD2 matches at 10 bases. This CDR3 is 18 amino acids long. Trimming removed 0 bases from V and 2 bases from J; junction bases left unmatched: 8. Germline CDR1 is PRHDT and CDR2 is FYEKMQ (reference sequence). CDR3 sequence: CASSLGLAGPNPTDTQYF. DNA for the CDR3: TGTGCCAGCAGCTTAGGACTAGCGGGGCCCAATCCCACAGATACGCAGTATTTT. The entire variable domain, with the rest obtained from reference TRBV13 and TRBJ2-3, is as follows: AAGVIQSPRHLIKEKRETATLKCYPIPRHDTVYWYQQGPGQDPQFLISFYEKMQSDKGSIPDRFSAQQFSDYHSELNMSSLELGDSALYFCASSLGLAGPNPTDTQYFGPGTRLTVL.

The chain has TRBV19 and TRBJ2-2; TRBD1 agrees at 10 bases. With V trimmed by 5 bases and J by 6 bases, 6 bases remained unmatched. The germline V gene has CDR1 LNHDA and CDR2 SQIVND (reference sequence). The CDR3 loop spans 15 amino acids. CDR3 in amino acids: CASSPGQGTPGELFF. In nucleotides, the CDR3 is TGTGCCAGTAGTCCGGGACAGGGGACCCCCGGGGAGCTGTTTTTT. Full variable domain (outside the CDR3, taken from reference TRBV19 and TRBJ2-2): DGGITQSPKYLFRKEGQNVTLSCEQNLNHDAMYWYRQDPGQGLRLIYYSQIVNDFQKGDIAEGYSVSREKKESFPLTVTSAQKNPTAFYLCASSPGQGTPGELFFGEGSRLTVL.

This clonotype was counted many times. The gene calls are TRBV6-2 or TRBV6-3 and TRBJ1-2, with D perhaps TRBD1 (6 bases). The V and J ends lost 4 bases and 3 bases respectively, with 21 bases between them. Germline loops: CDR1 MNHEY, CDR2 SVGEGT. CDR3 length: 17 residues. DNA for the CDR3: TGTGCCAGCAGTTCCCAACAGGGACAACCCCGGGACTATGGCTACACCTTC. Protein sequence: CASSSQQGQPRDYGYTF.

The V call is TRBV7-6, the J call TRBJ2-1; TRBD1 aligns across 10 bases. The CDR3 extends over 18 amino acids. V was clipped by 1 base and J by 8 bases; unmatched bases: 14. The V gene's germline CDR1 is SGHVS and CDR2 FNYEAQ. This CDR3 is CASSLGVFGTGDLDEQFF. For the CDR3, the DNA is TGTGCCAGCAGCTTAGGAGTTTTCGGGACAGGGGACCTCGATGAGCAGTTCTTC.

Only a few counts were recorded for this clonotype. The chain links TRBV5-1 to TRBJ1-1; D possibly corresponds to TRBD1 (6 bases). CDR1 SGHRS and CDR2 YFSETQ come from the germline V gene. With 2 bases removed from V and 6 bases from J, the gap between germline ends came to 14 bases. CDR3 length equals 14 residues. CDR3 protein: CASSFGPGASEAFF. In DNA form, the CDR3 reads TGCGCCAGCAGCTTCGGACCGGGGGCTTCTGAAGCTTTCTTT.

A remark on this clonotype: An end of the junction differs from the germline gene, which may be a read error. CDR3 region: CTTSGTSGGAGLYEQFF. The CDR3 nucleotides are TGTACCACCTCGGGGACTAGCGGGGGGGCAGGTTTGTATGAGCAGTTCTTC. The chain links TRBV24-1 to TRBJ2-1; the match to TRBD2 covers 16 bases. Germline CDR1 reads KGHDR; CDR2 reads SFDVKD. The CDR3 totals 17 residues.

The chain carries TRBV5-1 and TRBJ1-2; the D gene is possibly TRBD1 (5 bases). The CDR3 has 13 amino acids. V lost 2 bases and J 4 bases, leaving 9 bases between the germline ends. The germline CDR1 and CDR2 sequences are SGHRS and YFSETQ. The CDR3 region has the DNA TGCGCCAGCAGCTTATTAGACAGCTATGGCTACACCTTC. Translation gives CASSLLDSYGYTF.

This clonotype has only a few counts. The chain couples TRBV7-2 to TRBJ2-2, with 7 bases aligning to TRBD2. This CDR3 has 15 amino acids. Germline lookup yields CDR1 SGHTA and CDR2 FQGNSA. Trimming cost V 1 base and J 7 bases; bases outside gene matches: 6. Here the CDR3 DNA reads TGTGCCAGCAGCTTAGGGGAGGGGTTTATCGGGGAGCTGTTTTTT. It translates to CASSLGEGFIGELFF.

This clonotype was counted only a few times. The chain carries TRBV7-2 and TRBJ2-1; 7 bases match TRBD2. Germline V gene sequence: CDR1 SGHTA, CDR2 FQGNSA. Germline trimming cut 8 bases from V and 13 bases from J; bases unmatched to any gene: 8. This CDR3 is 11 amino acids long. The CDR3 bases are TGTGCCAGCGGAAACAGCGGGGTACAGTTCTTC. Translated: CASGNSGVQFF. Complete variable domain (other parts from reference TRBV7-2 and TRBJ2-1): GAGVSQSPSNKVTEKGKDVELRCDPISGHTALYWYRQSLGQGLEFLIYFQGNSAPDKSGLPSDRFSAERTGGSVSTLTIQRTQQEDSAVYLCASGNSGVQFFGPGTRLTVL.

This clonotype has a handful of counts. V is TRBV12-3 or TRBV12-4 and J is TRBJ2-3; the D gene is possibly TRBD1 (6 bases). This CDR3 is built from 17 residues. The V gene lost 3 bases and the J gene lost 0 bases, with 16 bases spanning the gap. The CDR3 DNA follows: TGTGCCAGCAGTTTGGGGGTAGGGGGACCTAGCACAGATACGCAGTATTTT. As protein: CASSLGVGGPSTDTQYF.

For the CDR3, the DNA is TGTGCCAGCAGCCTGAAGACGGGAACGAACACCGGGGAGCTGTTTTTT. This translates into CASSLKTGTNTGELFF. This chain connects TRBV7-8 to TRBJ2-2; D possibly corresponds to TRBD2 (5 bases). Germline CDR1 and CDR2: SGHVS and FQNEAQ. V gave up 5 bases and J gave up 0 bases, with 13 bases separating them. This CDR3 has 16 amino acids.

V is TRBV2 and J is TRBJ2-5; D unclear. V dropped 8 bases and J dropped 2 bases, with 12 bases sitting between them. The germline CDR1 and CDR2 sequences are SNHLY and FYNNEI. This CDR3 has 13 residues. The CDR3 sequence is CASGNPGQETQYF. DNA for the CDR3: TGTGCCAGCGGTAACCCGGGTCAAGAGACCCAGTACTTC.

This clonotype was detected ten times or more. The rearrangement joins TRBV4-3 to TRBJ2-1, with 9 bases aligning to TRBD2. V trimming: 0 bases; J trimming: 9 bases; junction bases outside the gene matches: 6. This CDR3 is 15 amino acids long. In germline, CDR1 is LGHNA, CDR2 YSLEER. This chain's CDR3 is CASSQDLPSGAEQFF. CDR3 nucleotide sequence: TGCGCCAGCAGCCAAGACCTGCCTAGCGGGGCTGAGCAGTTCTTC.

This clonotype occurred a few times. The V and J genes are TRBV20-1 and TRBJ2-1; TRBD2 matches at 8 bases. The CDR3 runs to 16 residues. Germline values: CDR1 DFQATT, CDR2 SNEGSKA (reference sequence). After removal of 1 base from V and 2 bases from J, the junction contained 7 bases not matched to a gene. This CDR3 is CSARGIGGAAYNEQFF. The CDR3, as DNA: TGCAGTGCTAGAGGCATCGGGGGGGCCGCCTACAATGAGCAGTTCTTC.

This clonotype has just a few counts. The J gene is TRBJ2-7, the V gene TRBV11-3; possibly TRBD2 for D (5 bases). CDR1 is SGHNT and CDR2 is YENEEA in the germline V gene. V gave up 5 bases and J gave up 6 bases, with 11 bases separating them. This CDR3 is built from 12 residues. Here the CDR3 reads CASSPERVEQYF. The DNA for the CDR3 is TGTGCCAGCAGCCCAGAGAGGGTCGAGCAGTACTTC. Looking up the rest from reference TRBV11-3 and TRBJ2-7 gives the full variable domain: EAGVVQSPRYKIIEKKQPVAFWCNPISGHNTLYWYLQNLGQGPELLIRYENEEAVDDSQLPKDRFSAERLKGVDSTLKIQPAELGDSAVYLCASSPERVEQYFGPGTRLTVT.

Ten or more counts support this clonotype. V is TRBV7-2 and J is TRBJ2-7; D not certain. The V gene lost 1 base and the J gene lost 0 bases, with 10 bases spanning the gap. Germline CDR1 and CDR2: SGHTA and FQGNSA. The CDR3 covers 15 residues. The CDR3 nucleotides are TGTGCCAGCAGCTTAGACGGCTTAAACTCCTACGAGCAGTACTTC. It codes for CASSLDGLNSYEQYF. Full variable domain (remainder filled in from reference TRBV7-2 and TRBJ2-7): GAGVSQSPSNKVTEKGKDVELRCDPISGHTALYWYRQSLGQGLEFLIYFQGNSAPDKSGLPSDRFSAERTGGSVSTLTIQRTQQEDSAVYLCASSLDGLNSYEQYFGPGTRLTVT.